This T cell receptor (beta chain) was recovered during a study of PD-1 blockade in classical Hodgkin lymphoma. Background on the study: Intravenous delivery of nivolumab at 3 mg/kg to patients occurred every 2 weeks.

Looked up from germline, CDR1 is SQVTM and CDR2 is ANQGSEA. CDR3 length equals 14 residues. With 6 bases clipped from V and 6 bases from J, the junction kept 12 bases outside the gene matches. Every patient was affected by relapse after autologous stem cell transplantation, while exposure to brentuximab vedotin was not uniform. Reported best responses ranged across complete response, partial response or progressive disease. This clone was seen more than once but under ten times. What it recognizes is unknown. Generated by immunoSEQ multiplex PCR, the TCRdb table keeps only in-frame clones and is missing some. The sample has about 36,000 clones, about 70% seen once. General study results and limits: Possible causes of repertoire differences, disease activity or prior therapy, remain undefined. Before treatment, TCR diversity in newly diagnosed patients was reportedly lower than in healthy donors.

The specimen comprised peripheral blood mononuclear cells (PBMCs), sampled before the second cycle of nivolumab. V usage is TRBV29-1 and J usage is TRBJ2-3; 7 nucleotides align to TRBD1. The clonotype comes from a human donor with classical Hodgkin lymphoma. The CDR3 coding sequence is TGCAGCGTGGAAATCGGACAGGTTGGGGATACGCAGTATTTT. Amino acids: CSVEIGQVGDTQYF.